One TCR beta chain is described in this entry. This clonotype was seen a few times. No antigen is known for it. Per-base qualities were not stored, and no clone one base away is much larger. The CDR3 starts with the cysteine, ends with the phenylalanine, and has 13 residues. Here the CDR3 DNA is all that survives: 39 bases in frame from base 1. CDR1 SGHTA and CDR2 FQGNSA were looked up in the germline V gene. Relative to germline, V is 3 bases shorter and J is 4 bases shorter, with 8 bases between their ends. The data stem from a study of T-cell memory formation after mild COVID-19 (dated by TCRdb to the early 2020s). Concerning the study at large: TCR sequence clusters from the two donors were found to be largely donor specific. T-cell clones expanding and contracting after mild COVID-19 in a couple of donors were tracked by longitudinal TCRalpha and TCRbeta repertoire sequencing. Two young, previously healthy adult volunteers, one female and one male, were included in the cohort.

Ficoll-Paque density gradient centrifugation was used to isolate PBMCs. This sample was sequenced with an Illumina NovaSeq 6000. TCRalpha and TCRbeta cDNA libraries were built by 5'RACE with constant-segment primers, adding sample barcodes and unique molecular identifiers. RNA was extracted from every sample with Trizol reagent. The libraries were amplified in two PCR steps, and the second step added a second sample barcode and Illumina TruSeq adapters. The libraries were sequenced on an Illumina NovaSeq using 2 x 150 bp paired-end reads. Regarding the original processing steps: Demultiplexing of reads and collapsing into UMI-guided consensus sequences were performed with migec v1.2.7. Using mixcr v2.1.11, UMI consensuses were aligned to TRA and TRB V and J templates and then assembled into clonotypes. Expanded or contracted clonotypes were those called significant by both edgeR and NoisET, with noise models trained on biological replicates. For edgeR calls, the thresholds were a false discovery rate-adjusted p below 0.01 and a log2 fold-change of 1. As an exploratory analysis of dynamics, max-normalized trajectories of the 1000 most abundant clonotypes were examined by PCA with hierarchical clustering. Separately sequenced CD4+ and CD8+ repertoires were used to assign the CD4 or CD8 phenotype of responding clones. TCRdb trimmed the raw reads at Q25, called clones with MiXCR and kept productive beta chains. Rows merge per CDR3 protein into single entries with the most common DNA and genes. The V and J calls come from TCRdb's annotation, not from the publication. The sample records nearly 200,000 distinct CDR3 sequences, approximately 16% of which are singletons. 2.4% of the sample comes from the top ten.

What the work shows at the level of the full study, not this receptor alone: SARS-CoV-2 specificity was not confirmed for the second-wave clones peaking on day 37. Only a couple of mild cases were covered by the study, and larger cohorts that include severe cases with pre-infection samples were considered necessary. Clones that contracted from day 15 to 85 showed balanced CD4/CD8 phenotypes, whereas a second wave of clones that expanded from day 15 to 37 leaned towards CD4+. Contracting CD4+ clones were located mainly in the CM and EM memory subsets, whereas CD8+ clones were found to be enriched in EMRA. The detection of some responding clones in pre-infection memory suggests that pre-existing cross-reactive memory T cells joined the SARS-CoV-2 response.

Sequencing was performed on PBMCs or a T cell subset sorted from them (not recorded which). The chain is assembled from TRBV7-2 and TRBJ2-3; the D gene assignment is ambiguous. The origin of this receptor is an adult woman who had mild COVID-19 (a few samples of this study predate the infection). The sample titles of this study are shuffled in the database, so cell type and time point are left out; the donor was told from shared clones. For the CDR3, the sequence is CASSFPPADTQYF. In nucleotide form, the sequence is TGTGCCAGCAGCTTCCCCCCGGCAGATACGCAGTATTTT.